These T cell receptor beta chains were read from a single sample in a study of blood T cell repertoires in COVID-19. The repertoire was sequenced with immunoSEQ multiplex PCR; TCRdb's copy has only in-frame clones and lacks some. The sample lists approximately 190,000 clones; about four fifths were seen once. What was sequenced was peripheral blood. These receptors all come from a man in his 60s with acute or convalescent COVID-19. CDR3s include the opening cysteine and the closing phenylalanine or tryptophan. Each record gives: D gene, clone size, V gene, J gene, CDR3 protein, CDR3 DNA. D genes are given only for firm matches. Size is stated for part of the rows, as once, few or many counts, or as a class when the clone is expanded.

>-|-|TRBV7-2|TRBJ1-5
CASSPVGERQPQHF
TGTGCCAGCAGCCCCGTCGGGGAGCGGCAGCCCCAGCATTTT
>-|-|TRBV30|TRBJ1-1
CAWSARPRATSFF
TGTGCCTGGAGTGCCCGGCCAAGAGCGACGTCTTTCTTT
>-|-|TRBV5-1|TRBJ1-1
CASSPQGYGTEAFF
TGCGCCAGCAGCCCGCAGGGTTACGGGACTGAAGCTTTCTTT
>-|-|TRBV25-1|TRBJ1-4
CASSDNREPNEKLFF
TGTGCCAGCAGTGATAATCGGGAACCCAATGAAAAACTGTTTTTT
>-|-|TRBV11-2|TRBJ2-1
CASSLGDISYNEQFF
TGTGCCAGCAGCTTAGGGGACATTTCCTACAATGAGCAGTTCTTC
>-|-|TRBV3-1/TRBV3-2|TRBJ1-5
CASSQGRSGNNKHF
TGTGCCAGCAGCCAAGGTAGATCGGGTAACAATAAGCATTTT
>-|-|TRBV10-1|TRBJ1-2
CASSEPADGRESNYGYTF
TGCGCCAGCAGTGAGCCTGCGGACGGGAGGGAATCTAACTATGGCTACACCTTC
>TRBD1|-|TRBV7-2|TRBJ1-2
CASSGQGGANYGYTF
TGTGCCAGCAGCGGACAGGGAGGCGCGAACTATGGCTACACCTTC
>-|-|TRBV29-1|TRBJ1-1
CSVEGRGTEAFF
TGCAGCGTTGAAGGTAGGGGCACTGAAGCTTTCTTT
>TRBD2|-|TRBV2|TRBJ2-1
CASSPRLAVRDNEQFF
TGTGCCAGCAGCCCCAGACTAGCGGTCCGTGACAATGAGCAGTTCTTC
>TRBD2|few|TRBV30|TRBJ2-7
CAWSSSGRPPYEQYF
TGTGCCTGGAGTTCTAGCGGGAGGCCCCCCTACGAGCAGTACTTC
>TRBD1|few|TRBV3-1/TRBV3-2|TRBJ1-1
CASSPPGQGPEAFF
TGTGCCAGCAGTCCCCCGGGACAGGGTCCAGAAGCTTTCTTT
>-|-|TRBV18|TRBJ1-5
CASSPGRGGGNQPQHF
TGTGCCAGCTCACCAGGTCGCGGCGGTGGCAATCAGCCCCAGCATTTT
>-|-|TRBV6-6|TRBJ2-1
CASSSKTRDYNEQFF
TGTGCCAGCAGTTCAAAAACACGGGATTACAATGAGCAGTTCTTC
>TRBD1|once|TRBV9|TRBJ2-3
CASSPRTGGSDTQYF
TGTGCCAGCAGCCCCAGGACAGGGGGCTCTGATACGCAGTATTTT
>-|-|TRBV25-1|TRBJ2-7
CASSENGLGLYSYEQYF
TGTGCCAGCAGTGAAAATGGGCTCGGACTTTACTCCTACGAGCAGTACTTC
>TRBD1|-|TRBV6-5|TRBJ1-2
CAGRTGDFNYGYTF
TGTGCCGGGAGGACAGGGGATTTCAACTATGGCTACACCTTC
>TRBD1|-|TRBV27|TRBJ1-1
CASSPSGQGFFTEAFF
TGTGCCAGCAGTCCTTCTGGACAGGGTTTTTTCACTGAAGCTTTCTTT
>TRBD1|once|TRBV6-5|TRBJ1-1
CASRGQTGPEAFF
TGTGCCAGCAGAGGTCAGACAGGGCCTGAAGCTTTCTTT
>-|medium-sized|TRBV3-1/TRBV3-2|TRBJ1-6
CASSPLGGGSYNSPLHF
TGTGCCAGCAGCCCCCTCGGGGGGGGCTCCTATAATTCACCCCTCCACTTT
>-|-|TRBV7-2|TRBJ1-1
CASSLAQQNTEAFF
TGTGCCAGCAGCTTAGCGCAACAGAACACTGAAGCTTTCTTT
>TRBD1|-|TRBV10-3|TRBJ1-6
CAIRDRGDSPLHF
TGTGCCATCAGGGACAGGGGCGATTCACCCCTCCACTTT
>TRBD1|once|TRBV5-1|TRBJ2-3
CASSETGISTDTQYF
TGCGCCAGCAGCGAGACAGGGATCAGCACAGATACGCAGTATTTT
>-|few|TRBV3-1/TRBV3-2|TRBJ1-6
CASSQARVNSPLHF
TGTGCCAGCAGCCAAGCCAGGGTGAATTCACCCCTCCACTTT
>-|-|TRBV7-3|TRBJ2-1
CASSLSSRSRDEQFF
TGTGCCAGCAGCCTTAGTTCAAGAAGTCGAGATGAGCAGTTCTTC
>TRBD1|few|TRBV9|TRBJ1-3
CASSGTGGENTIYF
TGTGCCAGCAGCGGGACAGGGGGCGAAAACACCATATATTTT
>TRBD2|-|TRBV2|TRBJ2-1
CASVWTSGYNEQFF
TGTGCCAGCGTCTGGACTAGCGGTTACAATGAGCAGTTCTTC
>-|-|TRBV19|TRBJ1-1
CASSSQRGTEAFF
TGTGCCAGTAGTAGCCAACGGGGCACTGAAGCTTTCTTT
>TRBD1|-|TRBV18|TRBJ2-6
CASSSRQGILAGANVLTF
TGTGCCAGCTCAAGTAGACAGGGAATCCTGGCTGGGGCCAACGTCCTGACTTTC
>-|-|TRBV18|TRBJ1-4
CASSPSANEKLFF
TGTGCCAGCTCACCCTCGGCTAATGAAAAACTGTTTTTT
>TRBD2|-|TRBV7-8|TRBJ2-1
CASSLLPAGPYNEQFF
TGTGCCAGCAGCTTACTTCCAGCGGGGCCCTACAATGAGCAGTTCTTC
>TRBD1|-|TRBV5-8|TRBJ1-5
CASSAGQGSNQPQHF
TGTGCCAGCAGCGCTGGACAGGGAAGCAATCAGCCCCAGCATTTT
>-|-|TRBV4-1|TRBJ2-1
CASSQEPYYSPQFF
TGCGCCAGCAGCCAAGAACCTTATTACAGCCCCCAGTTCTTC
>TRBD2|-|TRBV29-1|TRBJ2-1
CSVGTSVINEQFF
TGCAGCGTGGGGACTAGTGTTATCAATGAGCAGTTCTTC
>TRBD1|-|TRBV5-4|TRBJ1-2
CASSLQGAAGGYTF
TGTGCCAGCAGCTTGCAGGGGGCCGCCGGTGGCTACACCTTC
>TRBD2|-|TRBV16|TRBJ2-2
CASSPQREPGELFF
TGTGCCAGCAGCCCCCAGCGGGAGCCCGGGGAGCTGTTTTTT
>-|-|TRBV6-4|TRBJ1-6
CASSYRASYNSPLHF
TGTGCCAGCAGTTACAGGGCCTCCTATAATTCACCCCTCCACTTT
>-|-|TRBV25-1|TRBJ2-2
CASREDSPNTGELFF
TGTGCCAGCAGAGAGGACAGCCCGAACACCGGGGAGCTGTTTTTT
>TRBD1|-|TRBV7-6|TRBJ2-1
CASSFARGPYNEQFF
TGTGCCAGCAGCTTCGCCAGGGGGCCTTACAATGAGCAGTTCTTC
>TRBD1|many|TRBV7-9|TRBJ2-7
CASSLGQGGEQYF
TGTGCCAGCAGCTTAGGACAGGGCGGCGAGCAGTACTTC
>-|-|TRBV19|TRBJ2-7
CASSRFWRPSYEQYF
TGTGCCAGTAGTCGTTTTTGGCGGCCCTCCTACGAGCAGTACTTC
>-|-|TRBV2|TRBJ2-6
CASSVQGLFGANVLTF
TGTGCCAGCAGTGTGCAGGGCTTATTTGGGGCCAACGTCCTGACTTTC
>-|-|TRBV19|TRBJ1-3
CASSPGGSGNTIYF
TGTGCCAGTAGTCCGGGGGGCTCTGGAAACACCATATATTTT
>-|-|TRBV21-1|TRBJ2-3
CASSKDRDRSTDTQYF
TGTGCCAGCAGCAAAGACCGGGACAGAAGCACAGATACGCAGTATTTT
>TRBD1|-|TRBV19|TRBJ2-3
CASSLDRAVDTQYF
TGTGCCAGTAGTTTGGACAGGGCGGTAGATACGCAGTATTTT
>TRBD2|-|TRBV11-2|TRBJ2-1
CAAGGLIDNEQFF
TGTGCCGCGGGGGGACTAATTGACAATGAGCAGTTCTTC
>-|-|TRBV10-3|TRBJ2-3
CAISPGLNTDTQYF
TGTGCCATCAGTCCCGGACTAAACACAGATACGCAGTATTTT
>-|few|TRBV27|TRBJ1-3
CASSLDFGPQNTIYF
TGTGCCAGCAGTCTGGATTTTGGGCCACAAAACACCATATATTTT
>TRBD1|-|TRBV14|TRBJ1-2
CASSLYRGGYTF
TGTGCCAGCAGTTTATACAGGGGCGGCTACACCTTC
>TRBD1|-|TRBV2|TRBJ2-7
CASDIMWARDRGNEQYF
TGTGCCAGCGATATTATGTGGGCTCGGGACAGGGGTAACGAGCAGTACTTC
>-|-|TRBV18|TRBJ1-1
CASSPNPGNTEAFF
TGTGCCAGCTCACCAAATCCAGGAAACACTGAAGCTTTCTTT
>-|-|TRBV6-5|TRBJ1-5
CASKVDSGGLLPQHF
TGTGCCAGCAAGGTCGACAGTGGCGGCCTTCTGCCCCAGCATTTT
>-|-|TRBV27|TRBJ2-3
CASSDRSGADTQYF
TGTGCCAGCAGTGACAGGAGCGGGGCAGATACGCAGTATTTT
>-|-|TRBV9|TRBJ2-7
CASSIGDSYEQYF
TGTGCCAGCAGCATCGGAGATTCCTACGAGCAGTACTTC
>TRBD1|-|TRBV2|TRBJ1-1
CASSPQGGSSTEAFF
TGTGCCAGCAGCCCACAGGGGGGGAGTTCTACTGAAGCTTTCTTT
>-|-|TRBV4-1|TRBJ2-6
CASSQETLSSGANVLTF
TGCGCCAGCAGCCAAGAAACCCTCAGCTCTGGGGCCAACGTCCTGACTTTC
>TRBD1|once|TRBV13|TRBJ1-2
CASSRGTVDGYTF
TGTGCCAGCAGCCGCGGGACAGTCGATGGCTACACCTTC
>TRBD1|-|TRBV6-6|TRBJ1-3
CASSSTGASSGNTIYF
TGTGCCAGCAGTTCAACAGGGGCAAGCTCTGGAAACACCATATATTTT
>TRBD1|-|TRBV12-3/TRBV12-4|TRBJ1-1
CASSHRGTEAFF
TGTGCCAGCAGTCACAGGGGAACTGAAGCTTTCTTT
>TRBD1|once|TRBV18|TRBJ1-5
CASSPGEQGVNLFRPQHF
TGTGCCAGCTCACCAGGGGAACAGGGGGTTAATTTGTTCCGGCCCCAGCATTTT